The 23 T cell receptor beta chains below come from one sample, sequenced in a study of blood T cell repertoires in COVID-19. The table came from immunoSEQ multiplex PCR; TCRdb's copy has only in-frame clones and leaves some out. The repertoire holds some 260,000 clones, with approximately 79% as singletons. Material for sequencing was PBMCs or T cells enriched from blood (not recorded which). Receptor source: a man aged 25-45 years with acute COVID-19.

J is TRBJ1-1 and V is TRBV14; D may be TRBD1 (6 bases). With 5 bases removed from V and 4 bases from J, the gap between germline ends came to 11 bases. The CDR3 runs 13 residues. The germline CDR1 and CDR2 sequences are SGHDN and FVKESK. The CDR3 is CASSGDRLTEAFF. As DNA, the CDR3 is TGTGCCAGCAGCGGTGACAGGCTCACTGAAGCTTTCTTT. Using reference TRBV14 and TRBJ1-1 for the parts outside the CDR3, the full variable domain is EAGVTQFPSHSVIEKGQTVTLRCDPISGHDNLYWYRRVMGKEIKFLLHFVKESKQDESGMPNNRFLAERTGGTYSTLKVQPAELEDSGVYFCASSGDRLTEAFFGQGTRLTVV.

This sequence joins TRBV6-5 and TRBJ1-1; 7 bases map to TRBD1. Germline trimming cut 8 bases from V and 5 bases from J; bases unmatched to any gene: 11. CDR1 and CDR2 (germline): MNHEY, SVGAGI. The CDR3 spans 14 residues. The CDR3 here is CASLNWAGGTEAFF. As DNA, the CDR3 is TGTGCCAGCCTAAACTGGGCAGGGGGAACTGAAGCTTTCTTT.

This chain links TRBV2 with TRBJ2-7; TRBD1 might be the D (5 bases). The CDR3 runs 12 residues. V was clipped by 6 bases and J by 3 bases, with 9 bases between them. Germline CDR1 and CDR2: SNHLY and FYNNEI. Here the CDR3 reads CASSEQVYEQYV. DNA of the CDR3: TGTGCCAGCAGCGAACAGGTCTACGAGCAGTACGTC.

This clone has at least ten counts. The chain links TRBV6-4 to TRBJ1-2, with 7 bases identical to TRBD1. CDR1 MRHNA and CDR2 SNTAGT come from the germline V gene. The CDR3 runs to 15 residues. V shed 4 bases and J 4 bases; nucleotides not matched to a gene: 9. The CDR3 reads CASSVRQGEGYGYTF. The CDR3 DNA reads TGTGCCAGCAGTGTAAGACAGGGTGAAGGCTATGGCTACACCTTC.

V and J are TRBV13 and TRBJ1-1, with 9 bases matching TRBD1. Germline CDR1 and CDR2: PRHDT and FYEKMQ (reference sequence). The length of the CDR3 is 14 residues. Trimming cost V 3 bases and J 10 bases; bases outside gene matches: 9. CDR3 coding DNA: TGTGCCAGCAGCTTTTCCACAGGGGGCATGTCAGCTTTCTTT. Encoded protein: CASSFSTGGMSAFF.

The chain recombines TRBV4-3 with TRBJ1-1, with TRBD1 matching over 7 bases. The CDR3 sequence is 15 residues long. J was trimmed by 7 bases and V by 1 base; bases with no gene match: 9. Per the germline V gene, CDR1 is LGHNA and CDR2 is YSLEER. CDR3 sequence reads: CASSQATGALSEAFF. The CDR3, as DNA: TGCGCCAGCAGCCAAGCTACAGGGGCGCTAAGTGAAGCTTTCTTT.

Points on this clone: The germline gene is not matched at one end of the junction; a read error may be the cause. The chain employs TRBV5-1 and TRBJ1-1; D is unclear. The V gene's germline CDR1 is SGHRS and CDR2 YFSETQ. This CDR3 region has 12 residues. This chain's CDR3 is CASSLIGTEAFF. Written as DNA, the CDR3 is TGTGCCAGCAGCTTGATCGGCACTGAAGCTTTCTTT.

This clone was counted between two and nine times. The chain is built from TRBV7-8 and TRBJ1-1; D uncertain. Germline V lookup: CDR1 SGHVS, CDR2 FQNEAQ. The CDR3 sequence is 14 residues long. V lost 5 bases, J lost 1 base, and 11 bases lay in between. The CDR3 nucleotides read TGTGCCAGCAGCCCACGGGTCTCGAACACTGAAGCTTTCTTT. As protein: CASSPRVSNTEAFF.

The V gene is TRBV19, the J gene TRBJ2-7, with 8 positions matching TRBD1. The CDR3 runs to 13 residues. The germline gives CDR1 LNHDA, CDR2 SQIVND (reference sequence). V lost 5 bases, J lost 5 bases, and 5 bases stayed unmatched. The CDR3 nucleotides are TGTGCCAGTAGTTCCGGACAGGGCCACGAGCAGTACGTC. This codes for CASSSGQGHEQYV.

V and J are TRBV28 and TRBJ1-6; 8 bases map to TRBD1. After removal of 5 bases from V and 7 bases from J, the junction contained 7 bases not matched to a gene. CDR3 length: 15 amino acids. The V gene's germline CDR1 is MDHEN and CDR2 SYDVKM. The CDR3 DNA is TGTGCCAGCAGTGCGTCCGGGACAGGAAATTCACCCCTCCACTTT. This encodes CASSASGTGNSPLHF. Full variable domain (missing parts from reference TRBV28 and TRBJ1-6): DVKVTQSSRYLVKRTGEKVFLECVQDMDHENMFWYRQDPGLGLRLIYFSYDVKMKEKGDIPEGYSVSREKKERFSLILESASTNQTSMYLCASSASGTGNSPLHFGNGTRLTVT.

V usage is TRBV29-1 and J usage is TRBJ2-2, with a weak D call TRBD2 (6 bases). V lost 6 bases and J 0 bases, leaving 17 bases between the germline ends. The CDR3 runs to 16 residues. CDR1 is SQVTM and CDR2 is ANQGSEA in the germline V gene. CDR3 nucleotides: TGCAGCGTCCTCGGGCGGGGCGGGGCGAACACCGGGGAGCTGTTTTTT. This gives the protein CSVLGRGGANTGELFF.

V and J are TRBV11-2 and TRBJ2-1; weak D call: TRBD2 (5 bases). CDR1 is SGHAT, CDR2 FQNNGV, per germline. The CDR3 is made up of 13 amino acids. Trimming stripped 3 bases from V and 5 bases from J, with 8 bases between. The CDR3 spells CASSFGLHNEQFF. CDR3 sequence (DNA): TGTGCCAGCAGCTTTGGACTCCACAATGAGCAGTTCTTC.

The V gene is TRBV7-2, the J gene TRBJ1-5; the match to TRBD1 covers 7 bases. Germline assignment: CDR1 SGHTA and CDR2 FQGNSA. V shed 5 bases and J 4 bases; nucleotides not matched to a gene: 5. The CDR3 consists of 14 residues. CDR3 protein: CASSRIQGNQPQHF. DNA of the CDR3: TGTGCCAGCAGCCGTATACAGGGGAATCAGCCCCAGCATTTT.

The sample holds one count of this clone. The chain employs TRBV3-1 (or the pseudogene TRBV3-2) and TRBJ2-3; TRBD2 matches at 9 bases. Trimming at V came to 5 bases and at J to 3 bases, leaving 12 bases not matched to a gene. The germline V gene encodes CDR1 LGHDT and CDR2 YNNKEL (reference sequence). The length of the CDR3 is 17 residues. CDR3 nucleotides: TGTGCCAGCAGCTCACGGACTAGCGCCCCGTGGACAGATACGCAGTATTTT. Translating it yields CASSSRTSAPWTDTQYF.

The rearrangement joins TRBV10-1 to TRBJ2-1; D is ambiguous. This CDR3 comprises 12 residues. V gave up 5 bases and J gave up 9 bases, with 11 bases separating them. The germline V gene has CDR1 WNHNN and CDR2 SYGVQD (reference sequence). The CDR3: CASSPTTGEQFF. In DNA form, the CDR3 reads TGCGCCAGCAGTCCTACCACGGGTGAGCAGTTCTTC.

This chain uses TRBV6-5 with TRBJ2-7; 10 positions agree with TRBD2. The CDR3 sequence is 14 residues long. V trimming: 6 bases; J trimming: 10 bases; junction bases outside the gene matches: 12. Germline values: CDR1 MNHEY, CDR2 SVGAGI. This CDR3 reads CASRGLAGEGGQYV. In nucleotides, the CDR3 is TGTGCCAGCAGAGGGCTAGCGGGAGAAGGAGGCCAGTACGTC.

The chain combines TRBV11-2 with TRBJ1-1, with D perhaps TRBD1 (6 bases). From germline, CDR1 is SGHAT and CDR2 FQNNGV. Trimming took off 4 bases at V and 13 bases at J, with 22 bases between the two ends. This CDR3 spans 14 amino acids. The CDR3 bases are TGTGCCAGCAGCTCCAGTGACAGGCGGTTTTTTGTTTTCTTT. Its protein product is CASSSSDRRFFVFF. Combining the CDR3 with reference TRBV11-2 and TRBJ1-1 gives the whole variable domain EAGVAQSPRYKIIEKRQSVAFWCNPISGHATLYWYQQILGQGPKLLIQFQNNGVVDDSQLPKDRFSAERLKGVDSTLKIQPAKLEDSAVYLCASSSSDRRFFVFFGQGTRLTVV.

In this sample, this clone turned up once. This chain joins TRBV6-1 and TRBJ1-6, with D possibly matching TRBD1 (5 bases). Germline CDR1 and CDR2: MNHNS and SASEGT. The CDR3 runs 15 residues. V dropped 3 bases and J dropped 6 bases, with 12 bases sitting between them. This chain's CDR3 is CASSDSQGANSPLHF. CDR3 in DNA: TGTGCCAGCAGTGATTCTCAGGGCGCTAATTCACCCCTCCACTTT.

The genes are TRBV6-4 and TRBJ2-3; D might be TRBD2 (5 bases). CDR1 is MRHNA and CDR2 is SNTAGT in the germline V gene. Trimming cost V 0 bases and J 3 bases, with 10 bases left between them. The CDR3 spans 15 residues. The CDR3 nucleotides read TGTGCCAGCAGTGACTCGAGAGGGCCGACAGATACGCAGTATTTT. Its protein product is CASSDSRGPTDTQYF.

The chain has TRBV19 and TRBJ2-5, with 12 nucleotides matching TRBD1. The junction had 12 bases not matched to a gene; V was cut back by 5 bases and J by 5 bases. This CDR3 has 17 amino acids. The germline V gene encodes CDR1 LNHDA and CDR2 SQIVND (reference sequence). The DNA of the CDR3 is TGTGCCAGTAGTCTACTCCCGGGACAGGGGGCGTGGGAGACCCAGTACTTC. It encodes CASSLLPGQGAWETQYF.

This clone has just one count. The gene calls are TRBV5-6 and TRBJ2-2; 13 nucleotides align to TRBD2. V was clipped by 2 bases and J by 5 bases; unmatched bases: 3. The germline V gene encodes CDR1 SGHDT and CDR2 YYEEEE. The CDR3 is made up of 16 amino acids. CDR3 nucleotide sequence: TGTGCCAGCAGCTTCGGACTAGCGGGAGAGACCGGGGAGCTGTTTTTT. It specifies CASSFGLAGETGELFF.

The chain uses TRBV7-2 and TRBJ1-2, with D unresolved. The V end lost 1 base, the J end lost 8 bases, and 11 bases lay between the germline ends. This CDR3 has 13 residues. Germline assignment: CDR1 SGHTA and CDR2 FQGNSA. The CDR3 sequence: CASSLDLRPGYTF. The CDR3 nucleotides are TGTGCCAGCAGCTTAGACCTCAGGCCCGGCTACACCTTC. The whole variable domain, filled in from reference TRBV7-2 and TRBJ1-2, reads GAGVSQSPSNKVTEKGKDVELRCDPISGHTALYWYRQSLGQGLEFLIYFQGNSAPDKSGLPSDRFSAERTGGSVSTLTIQRTQQEDSAVYLCASSLDLRPGYTFGSGTRLTVV.

This clone was seen once. V and J are TRBV5-1 and TRBJ1-3; D possibly corresponds to TRBD1 (6 bases). The CDR3 has 15 amino acids. V was cut by 2 bases and J by 4 bases, with 13 bases left in between. CDR1 and CDR2 (germline): SGHRS, YFSETQ. The CDR3 region is CASSFGQGKGNTIYF. The CDR3 DNA is TGCGCCAGCAGCTTTGGGCAGGGGAAAGGAAACACCATATATTTT.